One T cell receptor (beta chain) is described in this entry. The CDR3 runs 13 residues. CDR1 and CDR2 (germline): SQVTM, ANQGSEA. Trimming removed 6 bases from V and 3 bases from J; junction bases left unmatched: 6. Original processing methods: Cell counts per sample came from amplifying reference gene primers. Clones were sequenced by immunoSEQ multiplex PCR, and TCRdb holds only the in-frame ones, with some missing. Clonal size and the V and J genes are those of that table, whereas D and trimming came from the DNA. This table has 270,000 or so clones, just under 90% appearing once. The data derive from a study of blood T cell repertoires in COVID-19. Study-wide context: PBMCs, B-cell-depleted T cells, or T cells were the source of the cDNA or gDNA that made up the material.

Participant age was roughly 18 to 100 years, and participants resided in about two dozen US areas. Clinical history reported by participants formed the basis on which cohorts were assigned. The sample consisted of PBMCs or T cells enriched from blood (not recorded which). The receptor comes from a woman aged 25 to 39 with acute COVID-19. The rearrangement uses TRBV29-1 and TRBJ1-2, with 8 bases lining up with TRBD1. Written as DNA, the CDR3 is TGCAGCGTCCCCCGGACAGGGTACTATGGCTACACCTTC. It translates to CSVPRTGYYGYTF.